The clone carrying this TCR beta chain has ten or more counts. This record belongs to a study of human T cells and chemical hapten exposure. The time point denotes: patch test 1, 2 weeks after DPC sensitization. As for treatment: therapeutic diphenylcyclopropenone sensitization with weekly scalp DPC. TCRdb re-called the RACE reads with MiXCR, one entry per CDR3 protein. The repertoire holds around 71,000 distinct CDR3 sequences, with about 9.4% as singletons. Germline-derived CDR1 and CDR2 are LGHNA and YSLEER. Trimming removed 0 bases at V and 2 bases at J, with 4 bases between. The CDR3 consists of 13 residues.

This TCR was sampled from a woman aged 40 to 50 with alopecia areata. Some clones in this sample may be carry-over from other donors' samples. The chain recombines TRBV4-3 with TRBJ1-1; D gene unclear. Sequences were derived from whole blood, sampled in connection with sensitization to the hapten diphenylcyclopropenone (DPC). The CDR3 nucleotides read TGCGCCAGCAGCCAAGACCCAAACACTGAAGCTTTCTTT. It specifies CASSQDPNTEAFF.